The 32 T cell receptor beta chains presented below share a single source sample, sequenced in a study of low-dose radiotherapy and immunotherapy resistance in tumors. cDNA synthesis used a TRAV/TRBV-specific primer set for both chains. Using a constant-region primer together with a V-primer adapter, TCRs were subjected to roughly 20 PCR cycles of amplification. A single record per CDR3 protein comes from TCRdb applying MiXCR to the reads. Of around 36,000 distinct CDR3 sequences in the sample, roughly a third are singletons; the top ten hold roughly 3.7%. Noted time point: before trial treatment. Sequenced material: PBMCs, taken before treatment. The source of these receptors is a male donor with gallbladder cancer.

The J gene is TRBJ1-6, the V gene TRBV28, with TRBD1 as a possible D gene (5 bases). The CDR3 length is 13 residues. CDR1 and CDR2 from the germline V gene are MDHEN and SYDVKM. The germline V and J ends were trimmed by 11 bases and 7 bases, with 15 bases remaining between them. The CDR3 sequence is CAFGGVRNSPLHF. CDR3 sequence (DNA): TGTGCCTTCGGAGGGGTGAGGAATTCACCCCTCCACTTT.

There are many counts of this clonotype. The chain has TRBV6-2 or TRBV6-3 and TRBJ2-2; D unresolved. The CDR3 has 13 residues. Deletions cut 5 bases from V and 5 bases from J, with 9 bases between. Germline-derived CDR1 and CDR2 are MNHEY and SVGEGT. The CDR3 is CASSEGFTGELFF. Here the CDR3 DNA reads TGTGCCAGCAGTGAAGGGTTTACCGGGGAGCTGTTTTTT.

There are many counts of this clonotype. J is TRBJ2-7 and V is TRBV2; D perhaps matches TRBD1 (5 bases). The CDR3 length is 15 residues. Trimming cost V 3 bases and J 4 bases, with 16 bases left between them. CDR1 and CDR2 from the germline V gene are SNHLY and FYNNEI. CDR3 DNA: TGTGCCAGCAGTGAGCTGGGGCGCGGCGAGTACGAGCAGTACTTC. It yields the protein CASSELGRGEYEQYF.

This clonotype was counted many times. This CDR3 reads CASSPTGTNEKLFF. As DNA, the CDR3 is TGTGCCAGCTCACCGACGGGCACTAATGAAAAACTGTTTTTT. The chain is built from TRBV18 and TRBJ1-4; D unresolved. Per germline, CDR1 KGHSH and CDR2 LQKENI. Between the trimmed V and J ends, which lost 3 bases and 2 bases, there was a span of 7 bases. CDR3 length: 14 residues.

The sample holds many counts of this clonotype. The rearrangement joins TRBV5-1 to TRBJ2-1; a possible D gene is TRBD2 (5 bases). Looked up from germline, CDR1 is SGHRS and CDR2 is YFSETQ. The CDR3 is 15 residues long. Trimming shortened V by 0 bases and J by 8 bases, and 15 bases separated the two germline ends. CDR3: CASSLARTLFHEQFF. As DNA, the CDR3 is TGCGCCAGCAGCTTGGCCCGGACTTTATTCCATGAGCAGTTCTTC.

This clonotype occurred many times. The V call is TRBV29-1, the J call TRBJ2-1; 8 nucleotides agree with TRBD1. This CDR3 contains 12 residues. CDR1 is SQVTM, CDR2 ANQGSEA, per germline. Germline trimming cut 8 bases from V and 7 bases from J; bases unmatched to any gene: 7. The DNA for the CDR3 is TGCAGCTCCCAGCAGGGGGCGAATGAGCAGTTCTTC. Its translation: CSSQQGANEQFF.

This clonotype was recorded at least ten times. V usage is TRBV20-1 and J usage is TRBJ1-2; D not certain. Trimming shortened V by 2 bases and J by 0 bases, and 7 bases separated the two germline ends. Germline assignment: CDR1 DFQATT and CDR2 SNEGSKA (reference sequence). The CDR3 spans 13 residues. DNA of the CDR3: TGCAGTGCTAGAAGGATAGCTAACTATGGCTACACCTTC. Translated, it gives CSARRIANYGYTF.

CDR3 residues: CALGQGMNSPLHF. The CDR3 DNA reads as TGTGCCCTCGGACAGGGGATGAATTCACCCCTCCACTTT. The chain has TRBV28 and TRBJ1-6; TRBD1 matches 9 bases. The V and J ends lost 11 bases and 7 bases, in that order; junction bases with no gene match: 6. CDR3 length: 13 residues. From germline, CDR1 is MDHEN and CDR2 SYDVKM.

The V and J genes are TRBV10-3 and TRBJ2-5, with 7 nucleotides matching TRBD2. Looked up from germline, CDR1 is ENHRY and CDR2 is SYGVKD. The CDR3 is 14 residues long. Unmatched junction bases numbered 3, after V lost 0 bases and J lost 5 bases. The chain's CDR3 is CAISESGLGETQYF. Written as DNA, the CDR3 is TGTGCCATCAGTGAGTCCGGACTAGGGGAGACCCAGTACTTC.

This chain joins TRBV12-3 or TRBV12-4 and TRBJ2-7; D possibly matches TRBD1 or TRBD2 (5 bases each). V was trimmed by 5 bases and J by 0 bases, leaving 14 bases between them. The CDR3 runs to 15 residues. The CDR3 DNA is TGTGCCAGCAGTCTCAGCCGAGGGGCCTCCTACGAGCAGTACTTC. This codes for CASSLSRGASYEQYF.

The CDR3 bases are TGTGCCAGCAGCCCACCCCCCAAGCAGGGGCGATTTACCTACGAGCAGTTCTTC. Translating it yields CASSPPPKQGRFTYEQFF. The V call is TRBV5-3, the J call TRBJ2-1, with a possible D match to TRBD1 (6 bases). TRBV5-3 is an ORF for which the function is uncertain. V was shortened by 8 bases and J by 10 bases, with 34 bases between the two germline ends. The CDR3 is made up of 18 amino acids.

This clonotype was seen once. A read error is likely here: a far larger clone is one base away. The V call is TRBV6-8, the J call TRBJ2-7, with 13 bases identical to TRBD2. The length of the CDR3 is 15 residues. CDR1 and CDR2 (germline): MNHGY, SAAAGT. The CDR3 nucleotides read TGTGTCAGCACTCTAAGGACTAGCGGGAGCTACGAGCAGTACTTC. Its protein is CVSTLRTSGSYEQYF.

This clonotype was recorded many times. The chain uses TRBV5-8 and TRBJ1-2; the D is unclear. The CDR3 sequence is 15 residues long. CDR1 and CDR2 from the germline V gene are SGHTS and YDEGEE. V dropped 2 bases and J dropped 4 bases, with 15 bases sitting between them. The CDR3 nucleotides are TGTGCCAGCAGCTTAGCCCAGCAGTCCTTCTATGGCTACACCTTC. Translation gives CASSLAQQSFYGYTF.

This clonotype was detected only once. A far larger clone is a single base away, which makes a read error likely. The genes are TRBV4-3 and TRBJ2-5; D not resolved. The J call may be in error: the DNA end matches TRBJ2-7 better. CDR3 size: 14 residues. CDR1 LGHNA and CDR2 YSLEER come from the germline V gene. In DNA, the CDR3 is TGCGCCAGCAGCCAAGATGTGCGCGGCTACGAGCAGTACTTC. Translation: CASSQDVRGYEQYF.

V and J are TRBV28 and TRBJ2-1, with D perhaps matching TRBD1 (6 bases). The CDR3 has 14 amino acids. Trimming left V 5 bases short and J 4 bases short, with 12 bases between. CDR1 is MDHEN and CDR2 is SYDVKM in the germline V gene. In DNA form, the CDR3 reads TGTGCCAGCAGTGGCCTGGACAGATACAATGAGCAGTTCTTC. Encoded protein: CASSGLDRYNEQFF. The whole variable domain, filled in from reference TRBV28 and TRBJ2-1, reads DVKVTQSSRYLVKRTGEKVFLECVQDMDHENMFWYRQDPGLGLRLIYFSYDVKMKEKGDIPEGYSVSREKKERFSLILESASTNQTSMYLCASSGLDRYNEQFFGPGTRLTVL.

In its sample, this clonotype was seen many times. The rearrangement links TRBV19 to TRBJ2-7, with 7 bases matching TRBD1. This CDR3 spans 13 amino acids. The ends lost 2 bases at V and 3 bases at J; junction bases unmatched: 1. Germline V gene lookup returns CDR1 LNHDA and CDR2 SQIVND (reference sequence). The CDR3 here is CASSIQGDYEQYF. The DNA of the CDR3 is TGTGCCAGTAGTATACAGGGGGACTACGAGCAGTACTTC.

With respect to this clonotype: Given a far larger clone just one base away, this is likely a sequencing read error. The V and J genes are TRBV3-1 and TRBJ2-5, with D possibly being TRBD1 or TRBD2 (5 bases each). The CDR3 is 16 residues long. Germline-derived CDR1 and CDR2 are LGHDT and YNNKEL (reference sequence). CDR3 sequence reads: CVSSPLGTRQRETQYF. In DNA form, the CDR3 reads TGTGTCAGCAGCCCTCTCGGGACCAGGCAGCGAGAGACCCAGTACTTC.

This clonotype was observed at least ten times. This chain connects TRBV7-2 to TRBJ2-1; D is possibly TRBD1 or TRBD2 (5 bases each). The CDR3 contains 15 residues. The germline gives CDR1 SGHTA, CDR2 FQGNSA. V lost 4 bases and J lost 4, with 14 bases in between. The CDR3 nucleotides are TGTGCCAGCAGCTCCGATTGGGGGTCATACAATGAGCAGTTCTTC. It specifies CASSSDWGSYNEQFF. Based on the CDR3 plus reference TRBV7-2 and TRBJ2-1, the full variable domain is GAGVSQSPSNKVTEKGKDVELRCDPISGHTALYWYRQSLGQGLEFLIYFQGNSAPDKSGLPSDRFSAERTGGSVSTLTIQRTQQEDSAVYLCASSSDWGSYNEQFFGPGTRLTVL.

This clonotype was detected ten times or more. The genes are TRBV27 and TRBJ2-5; TRBD1 matches at 9 bases. CDR1 MNHEY and CDR2 SMNVEV come from the germline V gene (reference sequence). The CDR3 contains 16 residues. The V gene end was trimmed by 2 bases and the J gene end by 1 base; junction bases not matched to a gene: 5. CDR3 loop: CASSLLDRGGQETQYF. The CDR3 DNA reads TGTGCCAGCAGTTTACTGGACAGGGGAGGCCAAGAGACCCAGTACTTC.

In the case of this clonotype: With only one base between it and a far larger clone, this is likely a read error. The genes are TRBV29-1 and TRBJ2-7; 7 bases align to TRBD2. CDR1 is SQVTM and CDR2 is ANQGSEA in the germline V gene. CDR3 length: 16 amino acids. Trimming at V came to 6 bases and at J to 7 bases, leaving 21 bases not matched to a gene. The CDR3 nucleotides read TGCAGCGTACGGCTTCGTGCGGGGGAACAATACAATGAGCAGTACTTC. Amino acids: CSVRLRAGEQYNEQYF.

This clonotype was counted ten times or more. The chain links TRBV5-1 to TRBJ2-5; D gene uncertain. Germline CDR1 is SGHRS and CDR2 is YFSETQ. The CDR3 totals 12 residues. V shed 2 bases and J shed 5 bases, with 7 bases lying between them. The DNA for the CDR3 is TGCGCCAGCAGCTTTCAGGAGGAGACCCAGTACTTC. Residues: CASSFQEETQYF.

With respect to this clonotype: One base separates it from a far larger clone, so it is likely a read error. The chain joins TRBV11-2 to TRBJ2-1; D perhaps matches TRBD2 (6 bases). Trimming pared 5 bases from V and 7 bases from J, leaving 18 bases between. Germline V gene lookup returns CDR1 SGHAT and CDR2 FQNNGV. There are 15 residues in the CDR3. The CDR3 protein is CASSPPAGIRNEQFF. In DNA, the CDR3 is TGTGCCAGCAGCCCGCCGGCGGGGATTCGAAATGAGCAGTTCTTC.

The V call is TRBV7-2, the J call TRBJ2-5, with 7 bases that match TRBD1. Germline V gives CDR1 SGHTA, CDR2 FQGNSA. The V and J ends lost 1 base and 2 bases, in that order; junction bases with no gene match: 4. The CDR3 runs to 15 residues. CDR3 residues: CASSLEPTGQETQYF. CDR3 DNA sequence: TGTGCCAGCAGCTTAGAACCGACAGGGCAAGAGACCCAGTACTTC.

This clonotype was recorded at least ten times. This sequence joins TRBV7-3 and TRBJ2-1; D not resolved. The CDR3 is 14 residues long. Trimming shortened V by 5 bases and J by 4 bases, and 12 bases separated the two germline ends. The germline V gene encodes CDR1 SGHTA and CDR2 FQGTGA. CDR3 in DNA: TGTGCCAGCAGCATGGGCCCTATTTACAATGAGCAGTTCTTC. This codes for CASSMGPIYNEQFF.

This clonotype was counted at least ten times. This sequence joins TRBV7-2 and TRBJ2-5, with D possibly being TRBD2 (5 bases). Trimming took off 4 bases at V and 5 bases at J, with 17 bases between the two ends. The germline V gene has CDR1 SGHTA and CDR2 FQGNSA. The CDR3 has 15 residues. CDR3 sequence reads: CASSSRRVVGETQYF. The CDR3 nucleotides read TGTGCCAGCAGCTCTCGGCGGGTCGTGGGCGAGACCCAGTACTTC.

In this sample, this clonotype turned up many times. V is TRBV11-2 and J is TRBJ2-6; no clear D. This CDR3 spans 17 amino acids. Trimming took off 1 base at V and 0 bases at J, with 10 bases between the two ends. CDR1 SGHAT and CDR2 FQNNGV come from the germline V gene. CDR3 loop: CASSLVGRNSGANVLTF. Written as DNA, the CDR3 is TGTGCCAGCAGCTTAGTGGGTCGGAACTCTGGGGCCAACGTCCTGACTTTC.

This clonotype was seen ten or more times. J is TRBJ2-7 and V is TRBV28; 9 bases fit TRBD1. V trimming: 8 bases; J trimming: 1 base; junction bases outside the gene matches: 9. Germline lookup yields CDR1 MDHEN and CDR2 SYDVKM. The CDR3 spans 15 residues. The CDR3 reads CASALGTGLSYEQYF. Written as DNA, the CDR3 is TGTGCCAGCGCGCTGGGGACAGGGCTTTCCTACGAGCAGTACTTC.

By frequency in the sample, this clonotype is medium-sized. The gene calls are TRBV28 and TRBJ2-7; D not resolved. The CDR3 extends over 14 amino acids. V shed 6 bases and J shed 7 bases, with 19 bases lying between them. Germline assignment: CDR1 MDHEN and CDR2 SYDVKM. The CDR3 is CASRDAKVVREQYF. The CDR3 DNA reads as TGTGCCAGCAGAGACGCTAAGGTGGTTAGGGAGCAGTACTTC.

Note on this clonotype: A far more abundant clone sits one base away, making this likely a read error. The J gene is TRBJ2-7, the V gene TRBV3-1, with D perhaps TRBD1 or TRBD2 (6 bases each). The DNA end is a closer match to TRBJ2-1, so the J assignment may be wrong. This CDR3 has 15 amino acids. CDR1 and CDR2 (germline): LGHDT, YNNKEL (reference sequence). CDR3 in amino acids: CASSPSTGAGETQFF. Written as DNA, the CDR3 is TGTGCCAGCAGCCCCTCAACGGGGGCTGGGGAGACCCAGTTCTTC.

This clonotype is termed medium-sized. The chain has TRBV7-9 and TRBJ2-1; TRBD2 aligns across 8 bases. CDR3 size: 16 residues. The germline V gene has CDR1 SEHNR and CDR2 FQNEAQ (reference sequence). V gave up 3 bases and J gave up 0 bases; unmatched junction bases: 4. The CDR3 loop reads CASSLGLAGSYNEQFF. For the CDR3, the DNA is TGTGCCAGCAGCTTGGGCCTAGCGGGCTCCTACAATGAGCAGTTCTTC.

This clonotype has a count of ten or more. This rearrangement joins TRBV4-2 to TRBJ2-1, with a possible D match to TRBD2 (6 bases). Germline lookup yields CDR1 LGHNA and CDR2 YNFKEQ. Trimming removed 2 bases from V and 8 bases from J, with 13 bases in between. CDR3 length equals 14 residues. This CDR3 is CASSQSGEEDEQFF. Written as DNA, the CDR3 is TGTGCCAGCAGCCAATCGGGGGAGGAGGATGAGCAGTTCTTC.

In this sample, this clonotype turned up many times. The chain recombines TRBV20-1 with TRBJ2-4, with D perhaps matching TRBD2 (5 bases). The length of the CDR3 is 13 residues. The V end was cut by 3 bases, the J end by 3 bases, with 9 bases between. CDR1 is DFQATT and CDR2 is SNEGSKA in the germline V gene (reference sequence). This CDR3 is CSASRGNKNIQYF. In nucleotides, the CDR3 is TGCAGTGCTAGTCGGGGAAACAAAAACATTCAGTACTTC.